Following are 12 T cell receptor beta chains from one sample sequenced in a study of OX40 agonist ivuxolimab in advanced cancers. Profiled with immunoSEQ multiplex PCR; TCRdb holds only in-frame clones, not every one. This table holds about 63,000 clones, approximately 90% found once. The source material was CD4+ or CD8+ T cells sorted from blood, sampled in a trial of the OX40 agonist ivuxolimab. The receptor set was obtained from an adult with an advanced solid tumor such as melanoma, head and neck, liver or kidney cancer.

This clone was seen only once. The rearrangement joins TRBV11-3 to TRBJ2-7; 11 bases line up with TRBD2. Unmatched junction bases numbered 19, after V lost 3 bases and J lost 6 bases. The germline gives CDR1 SGHNT, CDR2 YENEEA. The CDR3 sequence is 19 residues long. The CDR3 coding sequence is TGTGCCAGCAGCTTGCGGCAGAAACTAGCGGGAGCTCATACGGGCGAGCAGTACTTC. Amino acids: CASSLRQKLAGAHTGEQYF.

The rearrangement joins TRBV15 to TRBJ2-4, with 10 positions matching TRBD2. V dropped 5 bases and J dropped 2; count of bases not matched to a gene: 6. This CDR3 contains 16 residues. Germline CDR1 and CDR2: LNHNV and YYDKDF (reference sequence). The CDR3 DNA follows: TGTGCCACCAGCCTACTAGCGGGATTGTCCAAAAACATTCAGTACTTC. This codes for CATSLLAGLSKNIQYF.

This sequence joins TRBV11-2 and TRBJ1-5; a weak D match, TRBD1 (6 bases). The CDR3 consists of 14 residues. The germline V gene encodes CDR1 SGHAT and CDR2 FQNNGV. Trimming pared 5 bases from V and 0 bases from J, leaving 8 bases between. CDR3 region: CASSKDSSNQPQHF. The CDR3 DNA reads as TGTGCCAGCAGCAAGGACAGTAGCAATCAGCCCCAGCATTTT.

The J gene is TRBJ2-4, the V gene TRBV6-1; D is possibly TRBD2 (6 bases). The CDR3 length is 13 residues. Trimming cost V 7 bases and J 8 bases, with 15 bases left between them. Germline assignment: CDR1 MNHNS and CDR2 SASEGT. The CDR3 protein is CASTFGGEDIQYF. The CDR3 DNA follows: TGTGCCAGCACCTTCGGGGGTGAGGACATTCAGTACTTC.

This sequence joins TRBV28 and TRBJ2-7; 9 bases match TRBD1. Germline-derived CDR1 and CDR2 are MDHEN and SYDVKM. J gave up 0 bases and V 5 bases, and 5 bases lay outside the gene matches. CDR3 size: 15 residues. DNA for the CDR3: TGTGCCAGCAGTCCTTCGGGACAGGGCTCCTACGAGCAGTACTTC. Its translation: CASSPSGQGSYEQYF.

This sequence joins TRBV5-1 and TRBJ2-1; tentative D call: TRBD2 (5 bases). V dropped 1 base and J dropped 10 bases, with 12 bases sitting between them. The CDR3 is 13 amino acids. Germline CDR1 is SGHRS and CDR2 is YFSETQ. CDR3 sequence (DNA): TGCGCCAGCAGCTTGTCGAGCGGCGTAGAGCAGTTCTTC. The encoded protein is CASSLSSGVEQFF.

In the case of this clone: This specimen includes other DNA sequences encoding the same CDR3. This chain links TRBV27 with TRBJ2-7, with 9 bases identical to TRBD1. Trimming removed 5 bases from V and 2 bases from J; junction bases left unmatched: 1. This CDR3 is built from 13 residues. Germline CDR1 is MNHEY and CDR2 is SMNVEV (reference sequence). CDR3 bases: TGTGCCAGCAGTAGACAGGGGGCCTACGAGCAGTACTTC. Protein product: CASSRQGAYEQYF.

The chain links TRBV5-6 to TRBJ1-5, with a tentative D call TRBD1 (5 bases). V was cut by 5 bases and J by 4 bases, with 16 bases left in between. CDR3 size: 15 residues. CDR1 and CDR2 (germline): SGHDT, YYEEEE. The CDR3 reads CASSTAGIGNQPQHF. In DNA form, the CDR3 reads TGTGCCAGCAGTACTGCAGGGATAGGGAATCAGCCCCAGCATTTT.

V and J are TRBV28 and TRBJ2-1; 7 nucleotides agree with TRBD2. This CDR3 has 15 residues. Germline V gene data show CDR1 as MDHEN and CDR2 as SYDVKM. The trim removed 3 bases at V and 4 bases at J, leaving 6 bases unmatched. CDR3 nucleotides: TGTGCCAGCAGTTTCGGGGCTAGCGGATACAATGAGCAGTTCTTC. Translating gives CASSFGASGYNEQFF.

This clone showed up just a few times. The V call is TRBV5-6, the J call TRBJ1-2; 7 nucleotides agree with TRBD1. V shed 3 bases, J shed 8 bases, and the junction held 7 bases outside the gene matches. CDR1 is SGHDT, CDR2 YYEEEE, per germline. CDR3 length equals 13 residues. The CDR3 coding sequence is TGTGCCAGCAGCTCTACAGGGGCAAAGGGCTACACCTTC. Translating gives CASSSTGAKGYTF. The whole variable domain, filled in from reference TRBV5-6 and TRBJ1-2, reads DAGVTQSPTHLIKTRGQQVTLRCSPKSGHDTVSWYQQALGQGPQFIFQYYEEEERQRGNFPDRFSGHQFPNYSSELNVNALLLGDSALYLCASSSTGAKGYTFGSGTRLTVV.

The rearrangement links TRBV5-1 to TRBJ2-1; TRBD2 aligns across 13 bases. With 4 bases clipped from V and 7 bases from J, the junction kept 8 bases outside the gene matches. Germline V gene lookup returns CDR1 SGHRS and CDR2 YFSETQ. The CDR3 length is 16 residues. CDR3 amino acids: CASSVQLAGGWNEQFF. Here the CDR3 DNA reads TGCGCCAGCAGCGTGCAACTAGCGGGAGGGTGGAATGAGCAGTTCTTC.

This chain joins TRBV30 and TRBJ1-5, with D unclear. Per the germline V gene, CDR1 is GTSNPN and CDR2 is SVGIG (reference sequence). The V and J ends lost 2 bases and 0 bases respectively, with 5 bases between them. The CDR3 has 13 amino acids. Here the CDR3 DNA reads TGTGCCTGGAGTCCAAATAGCAATCAGCCCCAGCATTTT. Residues: CAWSPNSNQPQHF.